Sequencing of this TCR beta chain was carried out in a study of long-term antiretroviral therapy in people with HIV. Study-level findings and limits: Specimen acquisition occurred between about 2004 and 2018, potentially under older ART regimens. Versus controls, repertoires in people with HIV had narrower CDR3 length ranges.

The run of the v3.0 immunoSEQ assay was at survey level. Researchers set sequencing to target 40,000-50,000 T-cell genomes per sample. Measured with immunoSEQ multiplex PCR; TCRdb has only the in-frame clones, and not every one. The data contain roughly 28,000 clones, 80% to 95% of them singletons. The germline V gene encodes CDR1 LGHNA and CDR2 YNFKEQ. V shed 2 bases and J shed 0 bases, with 13 bases lying between them. There are 17 residues in the CDR3. This clone is a singleton in its sample. Antigen unknown. The clonotype was recovered from a young man with HIV. The chain employs TRBV4-2 and TRBJ1-4, with a weak D call TRBD1 (5 bases). The input for sequencing was unsorted PBMCs, taken 3.1 years after starting antiretroviral therapy. CDR3 in amino acids: CASSQSRGDATNEKLFF. The CDR3 region has the DNA TGTGCCAGCAGCCAATCGCGGGGGGATGCAACTAATGAAAAACTGTTTTTT.